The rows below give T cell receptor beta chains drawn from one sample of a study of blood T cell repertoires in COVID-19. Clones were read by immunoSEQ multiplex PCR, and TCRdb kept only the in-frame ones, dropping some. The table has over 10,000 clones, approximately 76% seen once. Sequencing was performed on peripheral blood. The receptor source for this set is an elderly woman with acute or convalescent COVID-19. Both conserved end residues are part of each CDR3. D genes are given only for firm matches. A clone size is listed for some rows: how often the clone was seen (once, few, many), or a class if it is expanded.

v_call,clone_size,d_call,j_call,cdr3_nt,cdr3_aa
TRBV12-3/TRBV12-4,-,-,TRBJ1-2,TGTGCCAGCAGTTTAGGGGGGGAAATGGACTACACCTTC,CASSLGGEMDYTF
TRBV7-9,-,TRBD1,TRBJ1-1,TGTGCCAGCAGCGGGGACAGGAACACTGAAGCTTTCTTT,CASSGDRNTEAFF
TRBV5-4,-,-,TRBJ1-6,TGTGCCAGCAGCTTGTCGGGGTTCTCTAATTCACCCCTCCACTTT,CASSLSGFSNSPLHF
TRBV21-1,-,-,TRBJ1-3,TGTGCCAGCAGCAAAGTAAACAGGACCCACTCTGGAAACACCATATATTTT,CASSKVNRTHSGNTIYF
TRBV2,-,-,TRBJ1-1,TGTGCCAGCAGTGGCCTCGGCGGGAGGACTGAAGCTTTCTTT,CASSGLGGRTEAFF
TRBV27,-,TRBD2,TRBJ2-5,TGTGCCAGCAGTTTACAGCCTAGCGGGGGCCAAGAGACCCAGTACTTC,CASSLQPSGGQETQYF
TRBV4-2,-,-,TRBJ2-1,TGTGCCAGCAGTGCTCAGGGTGCGTACGGTTTCGATGAGCAGTTCTTC,CASSAQGAYGFDEQFF
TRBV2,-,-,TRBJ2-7,TGTGCCAGCCACCGTACCAGTGAGCAGTACTTC,CASHRTSEQYF
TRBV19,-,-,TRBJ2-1,TGTGCCAGTAGTATACAGGGTGAGAATGAGCAGTTCTTC,CASSIQGENEQFF
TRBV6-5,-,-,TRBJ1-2,TGTGCCAGCAGGAGATTGGACTATGGCTACACCTTC,CASRRLDYGYTF
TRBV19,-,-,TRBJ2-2,TGTGCCAGTAGTATGAGGGAAACCGGGGAGCTGTTTTTT,CASSMRETGELFF
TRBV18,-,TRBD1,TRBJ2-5,TGTGCCAGCTCACGGACAGGGTCCCAAGAGACCCAGTACTTC,CASSRTGSQETQYF
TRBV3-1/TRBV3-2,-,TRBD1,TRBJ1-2,TGTGCCAGCAACACAGGGGGATTGGTTGGCTACACCTTC,CASNTGGLVGYTF
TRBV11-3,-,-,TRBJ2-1,TGTGCCAGCAGCTTCGGGGGAAATGAGCAGTTCTTC,CASSFGGNEQFF
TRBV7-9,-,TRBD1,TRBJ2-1,TGTGCCAGCACCCTGATAGGACAGGGCAACAATGAGCAGTTCTTC,CASTLIGQGNNEQFF
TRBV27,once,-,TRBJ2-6,TGTGCCAGCACCAGTATTCAGGAGGCAGGACTCTCTGGGGCCAACGTCCTGACTTTC,CASTSIQEAGLSGANVLTF
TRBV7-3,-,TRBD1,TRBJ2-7,TGTGCCAGCAGCCGGGACAGGGGGTACGAGCAGTACTTC,CASSRDRGYEQYF
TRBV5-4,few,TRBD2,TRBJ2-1,TGTGCCAGCAGCTTGGGTTTAAAGGGACTAGCGGGGGTTCACAATGAGCAGTTCTTC,CASSLGLKGLAGVHNEQFF
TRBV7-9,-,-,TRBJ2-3,TGTGCCAGCAGCTTAGGTCCGGGGGGCACAGATACGCAGTATTTT,CASSLGPGGTDTQYF
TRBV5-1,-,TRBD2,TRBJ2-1,TGCGCCAGCAGCTTGGAAGTAGCGGGGGTTTACAATGAGCAGTTCTTC,CASSLEVAGVYNEQFF
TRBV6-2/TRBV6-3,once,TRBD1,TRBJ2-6,TGTGCCAGCAGTCCGTCACAGGGGGCGAGTGGGGCCAACGTCCTGACTTTC,CASSPSQGASGANVLTF
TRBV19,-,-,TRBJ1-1,TGTGCCAGTAGTTCGAAACTAGGAAACACTGAAGCTTTCTTT,CASSSKLGNTEAFF
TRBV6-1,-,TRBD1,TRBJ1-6,TGTGCCAGCAGTGATGGACAGGGACGGTCCTATAATTCACCCCTCCACTTT,CASSDGQGRSYNSPLHF
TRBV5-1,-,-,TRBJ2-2,TGCGCCAGCAGCCCGGACAGTACGAACACCGGGGAGCTGTTTTTT,CASSPDSTNTGELFF
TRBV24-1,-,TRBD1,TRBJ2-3,TGTGCCACCCACCGGGACAGGACCACAGATACGCAGTATTTT,CATHRDRTTDTQYF
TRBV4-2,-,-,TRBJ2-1,TGTGCCAGCAGCCAATATACAGGATACAATGAGCAGTTCTTC,CASSQYTGYNEQFF
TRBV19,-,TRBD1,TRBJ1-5,TGTGCCAGTAGTGTAGGGACAGGGGGCAATCAGCCCCAGCATTTT,CASSVGTGGNQPQHF
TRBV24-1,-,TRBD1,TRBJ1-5,TGTGCCACCAGTGATGGACAGGGCTTCCAGCCCCAGCATTTT,CATSDGQGFQPQHF
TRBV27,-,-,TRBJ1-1,TGTGCCAGCAGTATTACAGAGAACACTGAAGCTTTCTTT,CASSITENTEAFF
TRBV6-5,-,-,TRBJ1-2,TGTGCCAGGTACCACCTAGGAGGCCATGGCTACACCTTC,CARYHLGGHGYTF
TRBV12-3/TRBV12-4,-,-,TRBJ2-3,TGTGCCAGCAGTTTAGTTTCCTACGATACGCAGTATTTT,CASSLVSYDTQYF
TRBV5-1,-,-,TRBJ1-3,TGCGCCAGCAGCTTGGCCGCGCCAGGGATAAACACCATATATTTT,CASSLAAPGINTIYF
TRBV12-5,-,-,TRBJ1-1,TGTGCTAGTGGTTTGGAGGGGATGGGCACTGAAGCTTTCTTT,CASGLEGMGTEAFF
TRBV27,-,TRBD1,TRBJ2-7,TGTGCCAGCAGATCGCCGGGACAGCTCTACGAGCAGTACTTC,CASRSPGQLYEQYF
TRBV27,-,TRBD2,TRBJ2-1,TGTGCCAGCAGTTCGCTAGCGGGGCCCTACAATGAGCAGTTCTTC,CASSSLAGPYNEQFF
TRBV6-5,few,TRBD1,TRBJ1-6,TGTGCCAGCAGCACGCTAGGGACAGGGGAATCACCCCTCCACTTT,CASSTLGTGESPLHF
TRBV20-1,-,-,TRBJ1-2,TGCAGTGCTAGTAACCAGGTCTCCTATGGCTACACCTTC,CSASNQVSYGYTF
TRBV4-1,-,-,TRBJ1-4,TGCGCCAGCAGCCAAGATGGGCAAAAACTGTTTTTT,CASSQDGQKLFF
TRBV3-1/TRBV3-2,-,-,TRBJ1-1,TGTGCCAGCAGCCACACTCCCTGGAACACTGAAGCTTTCTTT,CASSHTPWNTEAFF
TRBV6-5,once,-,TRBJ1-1,TGTGCCAGCAGGGAGTCTGGAAACACTGAAGCTTTCTTT,CASRESGNTEAFF
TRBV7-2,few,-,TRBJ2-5,TGTGCCAGCAGCTTAGACGGGGGAGGGACCCAGTACTTC,CASSLDGGGTQYF
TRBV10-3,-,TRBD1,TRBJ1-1,TGTGCCATCAGTGGGGGGACAGGCAGAGGTACTGAAGCTTTCTTT,CAISGGTGRGTEAFF
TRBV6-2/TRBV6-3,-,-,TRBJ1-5,TGTGCCAGCAGTTACTTTGAGCGGAACAATCAGCCCCAGCATTTT,CASSYFERNNQPQHF
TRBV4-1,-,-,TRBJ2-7,TGCGCCAGCAGCCAAGGACAGGAGCGGGAGCAGTACTTC,CASSQGQEREQYF
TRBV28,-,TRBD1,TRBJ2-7,TGTGCCAGCAGCCGACAGGGTGGAGCCGAGCAGTACTTC,CASSRQGGAEQYF
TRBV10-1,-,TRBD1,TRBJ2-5,TGCGCCAGCGAGGGGACAGACATTAAAGAGACCCAGTACTTC,CASEGTDIKETQYF
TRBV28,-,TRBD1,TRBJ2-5,TGTGCCAGCAGCCCGGGACAGGGAAAGGGAGAGACCCAGTACTTC,CASSPGQGKGETQYF
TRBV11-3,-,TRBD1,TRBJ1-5,TGTGCCAGCAGCTTAGGATCCAGGGGGAATCAGCCCCAGCATTTT,CASSLGSRGNQPQHF
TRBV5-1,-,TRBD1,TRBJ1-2,TGCGCCAGCAGCCCGATGACAGGGGGAAAAGGTGCTGGCTACACCTTC,CASSPMTGGKGAGYTF
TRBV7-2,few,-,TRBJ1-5,TGTGCCAGCACCATTCTAAATCAGCCCCAGCATTTT,CASTILNQPQHF
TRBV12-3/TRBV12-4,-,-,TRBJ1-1,TGTGCCAGCAGTTTAGTGGCAGGCACTGAAGCTTTCTTT,CASSLVAGTEAFF
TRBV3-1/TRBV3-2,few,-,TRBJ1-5,TGTGCCAGCAGCTCAGGGTCCGCACAGGGATTTACTGGGGATCAGCCCCAGCATTTT,CASSSGSAQGFTGDQPQHF
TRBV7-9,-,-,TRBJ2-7,TGTGCCAGCAGCCAACGGGACTCCCTCTCCTACGAGCAGTACTTC,CASSQRDSLSYEQYF
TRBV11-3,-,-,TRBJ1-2,TGTGCCAGCAGCTTAGGAGGACAGCCCGACAGTGGCTACACCTTC,CASSLGGQPDSGYTF